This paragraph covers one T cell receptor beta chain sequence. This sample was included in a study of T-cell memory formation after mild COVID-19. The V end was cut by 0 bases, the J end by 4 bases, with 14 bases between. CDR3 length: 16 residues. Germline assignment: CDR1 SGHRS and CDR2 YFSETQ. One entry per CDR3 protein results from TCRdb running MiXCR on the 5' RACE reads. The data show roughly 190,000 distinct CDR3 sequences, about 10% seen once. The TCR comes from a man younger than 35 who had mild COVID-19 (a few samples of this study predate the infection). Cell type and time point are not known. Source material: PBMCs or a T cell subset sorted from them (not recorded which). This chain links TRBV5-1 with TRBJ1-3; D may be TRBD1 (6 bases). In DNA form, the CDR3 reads TGCGCCAGCAGCTTGGATCCGGGGGCGCGCGGAAACACCATATATTTT. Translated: CASSLDPGARGNTIYF.